Reported below is one T cell receptor beta chain. Its target is not known. The sample comes from a study of cytomegalovirus exposure and HLA in healthy donors. Study-wide background: Around 81% of 300 to 450 genotyped donors fell in the Caucasian-associated ancestry cluster. Notes on the study in general: An Asian-associated ancestry cluster reportedly showed fewer N-insertions than the approximately 690-donor mean in a later analysis.

The PCR contained 60 Vbeta and 13 Jbeta primers. Libraries were prepared by immunoSEQ multiplex PCR; TCRdb keeps only in-frame clonotypes and omits some of them. The sample comprises over 150,000 clones, around 74% of which are singletons, and around 1.4% rests with the top ten. Germline V gene lookup returns CDR1 WNHNN and CDR2 SYGVQD (reference sequence). V dropped 5 bases and J dropped 10; count of bases not matched to a gene: 6. CDR3 size: 14 residues. Donors had nominal health at sampling but likely had unrecorded immune exposures. This receptor was obtained from a girl aged 10-17 years in good health and CMV-seropositive. The sequenced sample consisted of PBMCs. This chain links TRBV10-1 with TRBJ1-4, with 11 positions matching TRBD1. The CDR3 DNA follows: TGCGCCAGCAGTTTGGACAGGGGGCCAGGAAAACTGTTTTTT. Its protein product is CASSLDRGPGKLFF.